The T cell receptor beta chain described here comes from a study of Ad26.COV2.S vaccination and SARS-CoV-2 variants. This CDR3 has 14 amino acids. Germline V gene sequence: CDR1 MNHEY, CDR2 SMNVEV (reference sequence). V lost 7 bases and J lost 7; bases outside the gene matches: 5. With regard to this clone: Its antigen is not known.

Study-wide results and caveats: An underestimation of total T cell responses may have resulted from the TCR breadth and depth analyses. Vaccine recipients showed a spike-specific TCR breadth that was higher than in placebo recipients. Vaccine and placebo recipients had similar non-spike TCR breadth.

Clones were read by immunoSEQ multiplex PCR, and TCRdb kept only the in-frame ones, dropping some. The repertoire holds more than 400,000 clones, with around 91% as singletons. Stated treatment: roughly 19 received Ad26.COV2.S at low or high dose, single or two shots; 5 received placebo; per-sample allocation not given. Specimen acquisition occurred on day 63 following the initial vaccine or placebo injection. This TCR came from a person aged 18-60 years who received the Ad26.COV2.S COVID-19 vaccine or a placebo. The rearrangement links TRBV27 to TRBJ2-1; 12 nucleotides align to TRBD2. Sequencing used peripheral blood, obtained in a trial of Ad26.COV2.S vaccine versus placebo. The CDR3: CASTSGRARNEQFF. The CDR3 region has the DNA TGTGCCAGCACTAGCGGGAGGGCAAGAAATGAGCAGTTCTTC.